This T cell receptor (beta chain) was sequenced in a study of T-cell memory formation after mild COVID-19 (dated by TCRdb to 2020 to 2023). Regarding the study in general: TCR sequence clusters from the two donors were largely donor specific. In two donors, T-cell clones that expanded and contracted after mild COVID-19 were tracked by sequencing TCRalpha and TCRbeta repertoires over time. Two young, previously healthy adult volunteers, one female and one male, were included in the cohort.

Here is what the overall study found, with its caveats: Only two mild cases were covered in the study, and larger cohorts including severe cases with pre-infection samples were considered necessary. The second-wave clones that peaked on day 37 were not confirmed to be SARS-CoV-2 specific. Contracting CD4+ clones were found mainly in CM and EM memory subsets, while CD8+ clones were enriched in EMRA. Clones that contracted from day 15 to 85 showed balanced CD4/CD8 phenotypes, whereas a second wave of clones that expanded from day 15 to 37 leaned towards CD4+. The detection of some responding clones in pre-infection memory suggests that pre-existing cross-reactive memory T cells joined the SARS-CoV-2 response.

V lost 4 bases and J lost 2 bases; the stretch between them is 6 bases long. CDR1 and CDR2, per the germline V gene, are LGHNA and YSLEER. The CDR3 has 14 amino acids, counting the end cysteine and phenylalanine. The entry retains the CDR3 DNA only, 42 bases that are in frame from base 1. Instrument on record: Illumina NovaSeq 6000. TCRalpha and TCRbeta cDNA libraries were built by 5'RACE with constant-segment primers, adding sample barcodes and unique molecular identifiers. Trizol reagent was used to extract RNA from every sample. The libraries were amplified in two PCR steps, and the second step added a second sample barcode and Illumina TruSeq adapters. Sequencing of the libraries was done on an Illumina NovaSeq, producing 2 x 150 bp paired-end reads. For the original study's pipeline: Reads were demultiplexed and collapsed into UMI-guided consensus sequences with migec v1.2.7. Using mixcr v2.1.11, the UMI consensuses were aligned to TRA and TRB V and J templates and assembled into clonotypes. A clonotype was counted as expanded or contracted only when both edgeR and NoisET called the clonotype significant, with the noise models trained on biological replicates. edgeR calls used a false discovery rate-adjusted p below 0.01 and a log2 fold-change threshold of 1. As an exploratory analysis of dynamics, PCA with hierarchical clustering was applied to max-normalized trajectories of the 1000 most abundant clonotypes. Separately sequenced CD4+ and CD8+ repertoires were used to assign a CD4 or CD8 phenotype to each responding clone. Starting from the raw public reads, TCRdb applied fastp trimming at Q25, assembled clones with MiXCR and retained in-frame beta chains. Each CDR3 protein gets just one entry, which takes the most common genes and DNA from the rows behind it. The V and J calls shown here were made by TCRdb, not taken from the authors' results. This sample is represented by roughly 120,000 distinct CDR3 sequences; about a fifth of them were singletons. Jointly, the top ten make up about 38% of the sample.

This clonotype was seen more than once but under ten times. It lacks a known antigen. No clone much larger than this one lies a single base away; base qualities are absent. Ficoll-Paque density gradient centrifugation was the method used to isolate PBMCs. This TCR came from a man between 18 and 35 years old who had mild COVID-19 (a few samples of this study predate the infection). The sample titles of this study are shuffled in the database, so cell type and time point are left out; the donor was told from shared clones. The sample was PBMCs or a T cell subset sorted from them (not recorded which). This chain joins TRBV4-3 to TRBJ2-6; a confident D gene designation cannot be given. This receptor carries the CDR3 CASSPAAGANVLTF. DNA sequence: TGCGCCAGCAGCCCAGCAGCTGGGGCCAACGTCCTGACTTTC.